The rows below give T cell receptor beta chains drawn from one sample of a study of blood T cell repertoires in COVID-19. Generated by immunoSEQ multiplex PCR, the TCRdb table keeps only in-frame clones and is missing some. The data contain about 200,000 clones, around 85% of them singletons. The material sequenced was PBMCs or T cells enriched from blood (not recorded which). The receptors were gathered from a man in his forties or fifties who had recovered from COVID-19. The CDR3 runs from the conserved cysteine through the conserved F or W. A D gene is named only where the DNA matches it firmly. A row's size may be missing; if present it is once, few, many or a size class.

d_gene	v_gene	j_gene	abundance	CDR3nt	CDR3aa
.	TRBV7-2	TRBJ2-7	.	TGTGCCAGCAGCTTGAGCGCCGGAGCATACGAGCAGTACTTC	CASSLSAGAYEQYF
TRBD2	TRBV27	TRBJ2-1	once	TGTGCCAGCAGTTTACTAGCGGGAGCCCCCTCCTACAATGAGCAGTTCTTC	CASSLLAGAPSYNEQFF
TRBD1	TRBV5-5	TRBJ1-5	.	TGTGCCAGCAGTCTCCTGGTACAGGGGGAAGTAAGCAATCAGCCCCAGCATTTT	CASSLLVQGEVSNQPQHF
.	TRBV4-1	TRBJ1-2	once	TGCGCCAGCAGCCAAGAAAGGAGGGGGGGCTATGGCTACACCTTC	CASSQERRGGYGYTF
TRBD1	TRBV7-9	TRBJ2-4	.	TGTGCCAGCGCCGGCAGGGGGCCCGAAAACATTCAGTACTTC	CASAGRGPENIQYF
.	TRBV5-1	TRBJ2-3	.	TGCGCCAGCAGCTTGGAGGGAGTTCACACAGATACGCAGTATTTT	CASSLEGVHTDTQYF
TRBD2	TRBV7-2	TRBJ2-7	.	TGTGCCAGCAGCCCGGGACTAGCGGGAGATCATCAGTACTTC	CASSPGLAGDHQYF
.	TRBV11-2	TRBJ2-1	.	TGTGCCAGCAGCTTAAGACTTACCCAGGGCAATGAGCAGTTCTTC	CASSLRLTQGNEQFF
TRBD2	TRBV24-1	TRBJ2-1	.	TGTGCCACCAGTGACCCTAGCGGGAGTAGGAATGAGCAGTTCTTC	CATSDPSGSRNEQFF
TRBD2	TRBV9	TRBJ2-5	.	TGTGCCAGCAGCGTAGACTTAGGGACTAGCGGGACTAGTGTCGAGACCCAGTACTTC	CASSVDLGTSGTSVETQYF
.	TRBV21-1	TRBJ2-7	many	TGTGCCAGCCTTCAGACAGCCAGCTCCTACGAGCAGTACTTC	CASLQTASSYEQYF
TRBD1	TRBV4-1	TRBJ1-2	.	TGCGCCAGCAGCCAGACAATCTTACAGGGGGGGTATGGCTACACCTTC	CASSQTILQGGYGYTF
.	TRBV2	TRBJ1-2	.	TGTGCCAGCCAGTGGACTGGGGGCTACACCTTC	CASQWTGGYTF
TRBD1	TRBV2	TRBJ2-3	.	TGTGCCAGCAGCCGCGCCGGACAGGGGAGGGATACGCAGTATTTT	CASSRAGQGRDTQYF
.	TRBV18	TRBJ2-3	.	TGTGCCAGCTCACCCTTCCGGACAGAACTGAAGACAGATACGCAGTATTTT	CASSPFRTELKTDTQYF
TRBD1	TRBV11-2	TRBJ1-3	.	TGTGCCAGCAGCGTAGCCTCAGGGGGACGAAACACCATATATTTT	CASSVASGGRNTIYF
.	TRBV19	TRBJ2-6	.	TGTGCCAGTAGTCCCGAAGGCAGGGCTGGGGCCAACGTCCTGACTTTC	CASSPEGRAGANVLTF
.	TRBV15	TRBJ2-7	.	TGTGCCACCAGCAGAGACCAAGGGGCCTACGAGCAGTACTTC	CATSRDQGAYEQYF
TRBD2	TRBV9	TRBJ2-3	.	TGTGCCAGCAGCGTGGGACTAGCGGGAGTTCGCCTTTACACAGATACGCAGTATTTT	CASSVGLAGVRLYTDTQYF
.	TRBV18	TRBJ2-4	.	TGTGCCACTTCTCAAAGGGGGAATAAAAACATTCAGTACTTC	CATSQRGNKNIQYF
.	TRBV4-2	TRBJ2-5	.	TGTGCCAGCAGCCGCGATAGGGGGGGTGGGAAGACCCAGTACTTC	CASSRDRGGGKTQYF
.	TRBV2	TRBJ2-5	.	TGTGCCAGCAACAGGGTGGGGACACTTCCCCAAGAGACCCAGTACTTC	CASNRVGTLPQETQYF
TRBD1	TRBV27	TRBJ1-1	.	TGTGCCAGCAGTTTTACGACAGGGGCGTCTGAAGCTTTCTTT	CASSFTTGASEAFF
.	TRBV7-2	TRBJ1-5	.	TGTGCCAGCAGCCCGGGAGTCGGGGGGGGCAATCAGCCCCAGCATTTT	CASSPGVGGGNQPQHF
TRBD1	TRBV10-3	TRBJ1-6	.	TGTGCCATCAGACAAGAGACAGGGGGCAGTTCACCCCTCCACTTT	CAIRQETGGSSPLHF
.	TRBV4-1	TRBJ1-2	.	TGCGCCAGCAGCCAAGCTCGCTCGTTGGGACTTGGTGGCTACACCTTC	CASSQARSLGLGGYTF
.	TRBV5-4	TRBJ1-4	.	TGTGCCACCTCAGTAGGGTGGGGCAGTTATGAAAAACTGTTTTTT	CATSVGWGSYEKLFF
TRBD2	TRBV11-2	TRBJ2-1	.	TGTGCCAGCAGCATAGCGGGAGGTGTTTATGAGCAGTTCTTC	CASSIAGGVYEQFF
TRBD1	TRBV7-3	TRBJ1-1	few	TGTGCCAGCAGCCCCGGGACAGGGGGTGAAGCTTTCTTT	CASSPGTGGEAFF
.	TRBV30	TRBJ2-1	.	TGTGCCTGGAGTTCTAGGCGTGAGCAGTTCTTC	CAWSSRREQFF
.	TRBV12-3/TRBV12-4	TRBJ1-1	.	TGTGCCAGCAGTCCCGACAGATTAGTTGCTTTCTTT	CASSPDRLVAFF